The TCR beta chain described here comes from a study of T cell responses to AZD1222 COVID-19 vaccine. CDR1 LGHDT and CDR2 YNNKEL come from the germline V gene (reference sequence). The V end lost 1 base, the J end lost 0 bases, and 6 bases lay between the germline ends. This CDR3 has 14 residues. In regard to this clone: Its antigen remains unknown.

Libraries were prepared by immunoSEQ multiplex PCR; TCRdb keeps only in-frame clonotypes and omits some of them. In the table there are around 120,000 clones, 70% to 90% of which are singletons. Study outcomes and limitations: Compared with day 0, the breadth and depth of the Spike-specific TCR repertoire rose significantly after two doses of AZD1222.

This TCR derives from an adult in good health. V and J are TRBV3-1 (or the pseudogene TRBV3-2) and TRBJ1-2, with D uncertain. This sample comprised peripheral blood, obtained on day 0 of AZD1222 vaccination. The DNA for the CDR3 is TGTGCCAGCAGCCAAGGGGTCCCTAACTATGGCTACACCTTC. It encodes CASSQGVPNYGYTF.